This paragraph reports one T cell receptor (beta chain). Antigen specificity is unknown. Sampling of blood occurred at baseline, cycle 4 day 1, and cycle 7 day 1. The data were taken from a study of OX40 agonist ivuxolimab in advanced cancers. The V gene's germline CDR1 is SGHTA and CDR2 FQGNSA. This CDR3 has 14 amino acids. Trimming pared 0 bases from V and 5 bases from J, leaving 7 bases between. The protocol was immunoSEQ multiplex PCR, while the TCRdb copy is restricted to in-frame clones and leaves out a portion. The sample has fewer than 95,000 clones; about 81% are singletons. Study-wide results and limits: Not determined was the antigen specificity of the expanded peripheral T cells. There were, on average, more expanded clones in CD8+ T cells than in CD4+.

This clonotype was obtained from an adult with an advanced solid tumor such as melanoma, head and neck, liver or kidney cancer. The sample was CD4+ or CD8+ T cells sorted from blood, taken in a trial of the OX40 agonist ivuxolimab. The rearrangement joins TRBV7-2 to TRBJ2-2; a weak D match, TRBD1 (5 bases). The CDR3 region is CASSLARQTGELFF. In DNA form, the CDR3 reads TGTGCCAGCAGCTTAGCCCGACAGACCGGGGAGCTGTTTTTT.